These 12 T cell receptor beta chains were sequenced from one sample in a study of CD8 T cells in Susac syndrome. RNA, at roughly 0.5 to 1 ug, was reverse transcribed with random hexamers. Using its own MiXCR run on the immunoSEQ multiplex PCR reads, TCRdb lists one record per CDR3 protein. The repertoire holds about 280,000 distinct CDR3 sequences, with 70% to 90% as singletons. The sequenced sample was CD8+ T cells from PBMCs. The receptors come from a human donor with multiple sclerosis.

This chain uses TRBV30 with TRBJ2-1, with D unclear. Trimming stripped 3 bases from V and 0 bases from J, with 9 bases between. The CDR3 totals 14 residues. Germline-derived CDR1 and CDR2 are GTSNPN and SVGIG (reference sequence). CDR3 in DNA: TGTGCCTGGAGCCCCCAGCCCTCCTACAATGAGCAGTTCTTC. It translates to CAWSPQPSYNEQFF.

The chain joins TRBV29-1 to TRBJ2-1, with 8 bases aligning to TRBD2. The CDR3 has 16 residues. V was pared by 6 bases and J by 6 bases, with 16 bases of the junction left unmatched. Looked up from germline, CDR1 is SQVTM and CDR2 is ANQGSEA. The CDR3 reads CSVAGDPGLVGNEQFF. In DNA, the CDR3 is TGCAGCGTCGCCGGGGATCCGGGACTAGTGGGCAATGAGCAGTTCTTC.

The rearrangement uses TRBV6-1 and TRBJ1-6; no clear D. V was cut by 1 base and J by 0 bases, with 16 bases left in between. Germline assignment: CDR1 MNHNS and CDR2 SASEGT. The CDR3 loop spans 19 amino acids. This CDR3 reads CASSEGSVTGSSYNSPLHF. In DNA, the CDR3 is TGTGCCAGCAGTGAAGGATCAGTGACTGGGAGCTCCTATAATTCACCCCTCCACTTT.

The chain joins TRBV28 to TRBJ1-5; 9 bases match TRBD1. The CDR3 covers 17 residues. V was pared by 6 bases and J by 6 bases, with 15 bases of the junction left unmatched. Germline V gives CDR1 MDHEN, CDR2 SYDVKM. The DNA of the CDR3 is TGTGCCAGCAGCCCCGGCCGGGACAGGGCCTTCGGTCAGCCCCAGCATTTT. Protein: CASSPGRDRAFGQPQHF.

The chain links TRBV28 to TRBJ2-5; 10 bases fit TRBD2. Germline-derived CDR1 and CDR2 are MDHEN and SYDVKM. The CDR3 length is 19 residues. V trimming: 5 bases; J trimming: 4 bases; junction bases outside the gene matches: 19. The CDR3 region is CASSPYRGLADHHTETQYF. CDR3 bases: TGTGCCAGCAGTCCTTATAGAGGACTAGCGGACCACCACACAGAGACCCAGTACTTC.

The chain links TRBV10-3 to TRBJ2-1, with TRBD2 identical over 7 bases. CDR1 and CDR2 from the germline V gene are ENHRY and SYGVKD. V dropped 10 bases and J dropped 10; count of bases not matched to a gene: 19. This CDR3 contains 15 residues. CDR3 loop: CATAGGTFYPWEQFF. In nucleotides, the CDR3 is TGTGCCACTGCCGGGGGGACTTTCTATCCGTGGGAGCAGTTCTTC.

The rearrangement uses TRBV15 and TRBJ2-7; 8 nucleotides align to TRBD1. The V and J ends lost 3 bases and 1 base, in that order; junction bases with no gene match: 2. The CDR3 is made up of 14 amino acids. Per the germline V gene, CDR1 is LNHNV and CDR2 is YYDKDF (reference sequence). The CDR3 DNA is TGTGCCACCAGCAGCGGACAGGGTTCCTACGAGCAGTACTTC. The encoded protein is CATSSGQGSYEQYF.

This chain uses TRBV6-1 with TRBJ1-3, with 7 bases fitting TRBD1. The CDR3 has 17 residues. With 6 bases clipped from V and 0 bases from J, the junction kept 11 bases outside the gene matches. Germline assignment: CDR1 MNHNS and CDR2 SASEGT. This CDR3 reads CASSRDSLSSSGNTIYF. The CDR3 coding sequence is TGTGCCAGCAGCCGGGACAGCCTATCCAGCTCTGGAAACACCATATATTTT.

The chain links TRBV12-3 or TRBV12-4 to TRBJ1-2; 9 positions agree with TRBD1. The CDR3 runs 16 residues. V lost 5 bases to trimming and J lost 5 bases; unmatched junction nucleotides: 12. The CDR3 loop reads CASSLSGTGYRYGYTF. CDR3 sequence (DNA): TGTGCCAGCAGTCTCTCCGGGACAGGGTATAGGTATGGCTACACCTTC.

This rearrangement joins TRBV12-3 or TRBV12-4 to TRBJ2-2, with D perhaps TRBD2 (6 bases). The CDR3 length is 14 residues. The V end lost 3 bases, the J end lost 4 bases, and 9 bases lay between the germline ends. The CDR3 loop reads CASSFPGGTGELFF. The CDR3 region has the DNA TGTGCCAGCAGTTTTCCCGGGGGCACCGGGGAGCTGTTTTTT.

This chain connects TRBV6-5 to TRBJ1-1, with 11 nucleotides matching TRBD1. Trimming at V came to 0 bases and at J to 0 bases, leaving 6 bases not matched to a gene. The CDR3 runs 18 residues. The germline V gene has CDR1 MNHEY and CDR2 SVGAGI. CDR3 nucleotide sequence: TGTGCCAGCAGTTACTCCCCGGGGACAGGGGGAATGAACACTGAAGCTTTCTTT. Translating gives CASSYSPGTGGMNTEAFF.

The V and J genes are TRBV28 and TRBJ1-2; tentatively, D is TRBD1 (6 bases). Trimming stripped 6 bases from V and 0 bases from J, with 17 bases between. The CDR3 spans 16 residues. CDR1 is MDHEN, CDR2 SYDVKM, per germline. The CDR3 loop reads CASRSRLQGTNYGYTF. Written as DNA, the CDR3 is TGTGCCAGCAGGTCCCGACTCCAGGGGACTAACTATGGCTACACCTTC.